This T cell receptor beta chain originates from a study of blood T cell repertoires in COVID-19. Profiling relied on immunoSEQ multiplex PCR, and the TCRdb table lists in-frame clones only, not all of them. The table shows 200,000 to 250,000 clones, with around 80% occurring only once. Germline loops: CDR1 SGHDT, CDR2 YYEEEE. There are 15 residues in the CDR3. Deletions cut 9 bases from V and 2 bases from J, with 18 bases between. The chain uses TRBV5-6 and TRBJ2-1; tentative D call: TRBD2 (7 bases). The source of this sequence is a man aged 55 to 70 who had recovered from COVID-19. Sequences were obtained from PBMCs or T cells enriched from blood (not recorded which). The CDR3 sequence: CAISTRGATYNEQFF. In nucleotides, the CDR3 is TGTGCCATTTCAACCCGGGGGGCTACCTACAATGAGCAGTTCTTC.